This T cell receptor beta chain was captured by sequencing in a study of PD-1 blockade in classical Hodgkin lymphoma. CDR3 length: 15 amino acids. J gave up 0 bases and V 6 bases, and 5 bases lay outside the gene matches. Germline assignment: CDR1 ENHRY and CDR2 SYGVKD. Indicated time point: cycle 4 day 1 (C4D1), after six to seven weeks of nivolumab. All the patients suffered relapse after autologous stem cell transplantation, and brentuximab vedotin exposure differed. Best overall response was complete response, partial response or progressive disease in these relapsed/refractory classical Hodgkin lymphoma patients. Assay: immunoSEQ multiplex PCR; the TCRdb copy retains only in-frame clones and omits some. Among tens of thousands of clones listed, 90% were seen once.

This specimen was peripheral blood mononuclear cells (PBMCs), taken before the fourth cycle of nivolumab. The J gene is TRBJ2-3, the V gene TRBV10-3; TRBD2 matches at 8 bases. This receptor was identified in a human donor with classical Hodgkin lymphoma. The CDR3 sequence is CAIRRAGGSTDTQYF. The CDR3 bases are TGTGCCATCAGGCGGGCGGGGGGAAGCACAGATACGCAGTATTTT.